Following are 29 T cell receptor beta chains from one sample sequenced in a study of blood T cells in healthy people across ages. A second PCR, run for 7 to 11 cycles, used a sample-barcoded 5' primer plus a J-beta primer mix. TCRdb called the 5' RACE reads again in MiXCR, with one record for every CDR3 protein. The sample has around 1,100,000 distinct CDR3 sequences, roughly two fifths seen once. Sequenced input: blood. The receptors were gathered from a man in his late teens or twenties in good health.

This clonotype was counted between two and nine times. The chain links TRBV20-1 to TRBJ2-1; possibly TRBD2 for D (7 bases). In germline, CDR1 is DFQATT, CDR2 SNEGSKA (reference sequence). The V end lost 6 bases, the J end lost 2 bases, and 23 bases lay between the germline ends. The CDR3 totals 17 residues. The CDR3 sequence: CSAPLESRGGPYNEQFF. The CDR3 DNA is TGCAGTGCCCCGCTTGAGTCGAGGGGGGGCCCCTACAATGAGCAGTTCTTC.

The chain carries TRBV29-1 and TRBJ2-7, with TRBD1 matching over 12 bases. The CDR3 spans 17 residues. The V gene's germline CDR1 is SQVTM and CDR2 ANQGSEA. With V trimmed by 5 bases and J by 0 bases, 11 bases remained unmatched. CDR3 protein: CSVLPGQGAAASYEQYF. CDR3 sequence (DNA): TGCAGCGTTTTACCGGGACAGGGGGCCGCGGCCTCCTACGAGCAGTACTTC.

V gene TRBV6-5 combines with J gene TRBJ1-1, with no clear D. CDR1 and CDR2 (germline): MNHEY, SVGAGI. The CDR3 consists of 12 residues. V was cut by 5 bases and J by 4 bases, with 8 bases left in between. DNA of the CDR3: TGTGCCAGCAGTACCCTTGGCACTGAAGCTTTCTTT. This translates into CASSTLGTEAFF.

This chain uses TRBV7-9 with TRBJ1-2; D is unclear. V dropped 8 bases and J dropped 5 bases, with 12 bases sitting between them. CDR3 length: 12 residues. Germline V gene lookup returns CDR1 SEHNR and CDR2 FQNEAQ (reference sequence). The CDR3 loop is CASQPQSYGYTF. CDR3 coding DNA: TGTGCCAGCCAACCGCAGAGTTATGGCTACACCTTC.

This clonotype occurred a few times. This rearrangement joins TRBV7-2 to TRBJ2-4, with 8 bases matching TRBD2. The J call may be incorrect, as the DNA end agrees better with TRBJ2-5. CDR3 size: 17 residues. CDR1 is SGHTA and CDR2 is FQGNSA in the germline V gene. CDR3 nucleotides: TGTGCCAGCAGCTTAGTCGGCAGCGGGGGCCGACTAGAGACCCAGTACTTC. It codes for CASSLVGSGGRLETQYF.

This clonotype occurred many times. The chain recombines TRBV7-9 with TRBJ1-1; D remains ambiguous. Trimming cost V 2 bases and J 5 bases, with 12 bases left between them. Germline V gene data show CDR1 as SEHNR and CDR2 as FQNEAQ (reference sequence). The CDR3 totals 14 residues. As DNA, the CDR3 is TGTGCCAGCAGCTTAACGGGTGGGAGGACTGAAGCTTTCTTT. Translated: CASSLTGGRTEAFF.

The CDR3 reads CASSGLGNQPQHF. CDR3 coding DNA: TGTGCCAGCAGTGGATTAGGCAATCAGCCCCAGCATTTT. The rearrangement uses TRBV2 and TRBJ1-5; D is undetermined. V lost 4 bases to trimming and J lost 2 bases, with 6 bases between them. Per the germline V gene, CDR1 is SNHLY and CDR2 is FYNNEI. CDR3 length: 13 residues.

In this sample, this clonotype turned up a few times. This sequence joins TRBV6-5 and TRBJ1-2; D is possibly TRBD1 (5 bases). From germline, CDR1 is MNHEY and CDR2 SVGAGI. The V end was cut by 9 bases, the J end by 5 bases, with 13 bases between. The CDR3 has 12 amino acids. The CDR3 here is CASYRLSYGYTF. In DNA form, the CDR3 reads TGTGCCAGTTACAGGTTGTCATATGGCTACACCTTC.

This clonotype has a handful of counts. V and J are TRBV5-1 and TRBJ2-1, with D perhaps assigned TRBD1 or TRBD2 (5 bases each). The CDR3 is 15 amino acids. CDR1 and CDR2 from the germline V gene are SGHRS and YFSETQ. The V gene lost 1 base and the J gene lost 3 bases, with 11 bases spanning the gap. CDR3 sequence (DNA): TGCGCCAGCAGCTTGACCGGGACCAACTACAATGAGCAGTTCTTC. Protein sequence: CASSLTGTNYNEQFF.

V is TRBV25-1 and J is TRBJ1-4; TRBD1 matches at 9 bases. V lost 0 bases to trimming and J lost 14 bases; unmatched junction nucleotides: 13. This CDR3 is 16 amino acids long. Germline CDR1 reads MGHDK; CDR2 reads SYGVNS. The CDR3 region has the DNA TGTGCCAGCAGTGAATATGTGGGACAGGGATTCCGGGGGCTGTTTTTT. Amino acid sequence: CASSEYVGQGFRGLFF.

J is TRBJ1-5 and V is TRBV2, with 11 positions matching TRBD1. Trimming at V came to 4 bases and at J to 7 bases, leaving 6 bases not matched to a gene. Germline V gene sequence: CDR1 SNHLY, CDR2 FYNNEI. CDR3 length: 15 residues. For the CDR3, the DNA is TGTGCCAGCAGTGTGGACAGGGGGCAGGAACAGCCCCAGCATTTT. Translated, it gives CASSVDRGQEQPQHF.

The chain employs TRBV7-9 and TRBJ2-1, with D possibly being TRBD2 (5 bases). The germline V and J ends were trimmed by 2 bases and 5 bases, with 13 bases remaining between them. The CDR3 is made up of 15 amino acids. Germline loops: CDR1 SEHNR, CDR2 FQNEAQ (reference sequence). This CDR3 is CASSLTGILHNEQFF. The CDR3 coding sequence is TGTGCCAGCAGCTTAACCGGGATATTGCACAATGAGCAGTTCTTC. Supplemented by reference TRBV7-9 and TRBJ2-1, the full variable domain reads DTGVSQNPRHKITKRGQNVTFRCDPISEHNRLYWYRQTLGQGPEFLTYFQNEAQLEKSRLLSDRFSAERPKGSFSTLEIQRTEQGDSAMYLCASSLTGILHNEQFFGPGTRLTVL.

The V gene is TRBV7-6, the J gene TRBJ1-1, with a tentative D call TRBD1 (5 bases). CDR1 is SGHVS, CDR2 FNYEAQ, per germline. The CDR3 has 15 residues. Trimming took 2 bases from V and 0 from J, leaving 10 bases between them. This CDR3 reads CASSLTWGMNTEAFF. In DNA, the CDR3 is TGTGCCAGCAGCTTAACTTGGGGCATGAACACTGAAGCTTTCTTT.

This clonotype was detected only a few times. The chain combines TRBV6-5 with TRBJ1-4; a weak D match, TRBD1 (5 bases). The CDR3 sequence is 13 residues long. Trimming stripped 5 bases from V and 5 bases from J, with 9 bases between. Germline V CDR1 and CDR2: MNHEY, SVGAGI. Written as DNA, the CDR3 is TGTGCCAGCAGTGAACACAGGAATGAAAAACTGTTTTTT. Translating gives CASSEHRNEKLFF.

This clonotype was seen a handful of times. CDR3 sequence (DNA): TGTGCCAGCAGTCCAGGGTTGGTGGACTATGGCTACACCTTC. Translated, it gives CASSPGLVDYGYTF. This chain connects TRBV12-3 or TRBV12-4 to TRBJ1-2; D is possibly TRBD1 (5 bases). The CDR3 is made up of 14 amino acids. Trimming took 5 bases from V and 3 from J, leaving 13 bases between them.

V usage is TRBV2 and J usage is TRBJ1-5, with TRBD1 matching over 8 bases. The CDR3 consists of 16 residues. The germline V gene has CDR1 SNHLY and CDR2 FYNNEI. The V segment lost 2 bases and the J segment 2 bases; nucleotides outside the gene matches: 5. The CDR3 DNA sequence: TGTGCCAGCAGTGAAACCGGGACAGGACGCAATCAGCCCCAGCATTTT. Residues: CASSETGTGRNQPQHF.

This clonotype was counted a few times. This sequence joins TRBV7-9 and TRBJ1-2, with a possible D match to TRBD1 (5 bases). Germline assignment: CDR1 SEHNR and CDR2 FQNEAQ (reference sequence). With 5 bases removed from V and 0 bases from J, the gap between germline ends came to 16 bases. There are 16 residues in the CDR3. The chain's CDR3 is CASSLGPTEANYGYTF. In DNA, the CDR3 is TGTGCCAGCAGCCTGGGACCGACAGAAGCTAACTATGGCTACACCTTC.

This clonotype was counted only a few times. This sequence joins TRBV6-2 or TRBV6-3 and TRBJ1-5; D remains ambiguous. The germline CDR1 and CDR2 sequences are MNHEY and SVGEGT. The V gene lost 7 bases and the J gene lost 0 bases, with 7 bases spanning the gap. The CDR3 runs to 13 residues. CDR3 amino acids: CASTRDSNQPQHF. The DNA for the CDR3 is TGTGCCAGCACCAGAGATAGCAATCAGCCCCAGCATTTT.

The sample holds a few counts of this clonotype. The V gene is TRBV27, the J gene TRBJ1-1; weak D call: TRBD1 (6 bases). The germline V gene has CDR1 MNHEY and CDR2 SMNVEV (reference sequence). The CDR3 has 15 amino acids. Trimming left V 5 bases short and J 5 bases short, with 18 bases between. CDR3 in DNA: TGTGCCAGCAGTAGGGGGGGGCGCGAACGGACTGAAGCTTTCTTT. The encoded protein is CASSRGGRERTEAFF.

This chain connects TRBV20-1 to TRBJ1-2, with 10 bases lining up with TRBD1. Germline V gene data show CDR1 as DFQATT and CDR2 as SNEGSKA (reference sequence). J lost 4 bases, V lost 0 bases, and 14 bases had no gene match. This CDR3 comprises 18 residues. This CDR3 reads CSARDRMGTGVYGYGYTF. The CDR3 DNA follows: TGCAGTGCTAGAGATAGAATGGGGACAGGGGTTTATGGCTATGGCTACACCTTC.

About this clonotype itself: The germline gene is not matched at one end of the junction; a read error may be the cause. This chain links TRBV7-9 with TRBJ2-4; D is unclear. Germline loops: CDR1 SEHNR, CDR2 FQNEAQ (reference sequence). This CDR3 has 15 amino acids. The CDR3 loop reads CVSSFTHISMDIQYF. The CDR3 DNA is TGTGTCAGCAGTTTCACCCACATCTCCATGGACATTCAGTACTTC.

The chain joins TRBV6-1 to TRBJ2-5; 10 nucleotides line up with TRBD1. There are 16 residues in the CDR3. J lost 0 bases, V lost 2 bases, and 3 bases had no gene match. From germline, CDR1 is MNHNS and CDR2 SASEGT. CDR3 sequence reads: CASSERDRGYQETQYF. The CDR3, as DNA: TGTGCCAGCAGTGAACGGGACAGGGGTTACCAAGAGACCCAGTACTTC.

The rearrangement joins TRBV12-3 or TRBV12-4 to TRBJ2-1; the match to TRBD2 covers 9 bases. The DNA end favors TRBJ2-7, so the J call may be wrong. The CDR3 runs 18 residues. In DNA, the CDR3 is TGTGCCAGCAGTTTTGTAGCGGGGGATTGGGGTTCCTACAATGAGCAGTACTTC. It encodes CASSFVAGDWGSYNEQYF.

Worth noting for this clonotype: A read error is possible here, since a much larger clone lies one base away. The chain links TRBV9 to TRBJ1-2, with TRBD1 matching 7 bases. CDR1 and CDR2 from the germline V gene are SGDLS and YYNGEE. J lost 6 bases, V lost 3 bases, and 5 bases had no gene match. This CDR3 has 13 residues. The chain's CDR3 is CASSATGNHGYTF. In DNA form, the CDR3 reads TGTGCCAGCAGCGCGACAGGGAACCATGGCTACACCTTC.

This clonotype was seen only a few times. A read error may account for a junction end that differs from germline. The V gene is TRBV28, the J gene TRBJ2-1; 10 positions match TRBD1. Germline V CDR1 and CDR2: MDHEN, SYDVKM. The CDR3 consists of 18 residues. The CDR3: CASGLPTTGDRGSDEQFF. CDR3 bases: TGTGCCAGCGGTTTACCCACAACGGGGGACAGGGGTTCAGATGAGCAGTTCTTC.

A few counts support this clonotype. This chain joins TRBV7-9 and TRBJ1-1; D is perhaps TRBD1 (5 bases). This CDR3 has 15 amino acids. The V end was cut by 0 bases, the J end by 0 bases, with 8 bases between. Germline V gives CDR1 SEHNR, CDR2 FQNEAQ (reference sequence). The CDR3 nucleotides are TGTGCCAGCAGCTTAGCGGGACTGTTGAACACTGAAGCTTTCTTT. It yields the protein CASSLAGLLNTEAFF. The full variable domain, in which reference TRBV7-9 and TRBJ1-1 provide the parts outside the CDR3, is DTGVSQNPRHKITKRGQNVTFRCDPISEHNRLYWYRQTLGQGPEFLTYFQNEAQLEKSRLLSDRFSAERPKGSFSTLEIQRTEQGDSAMYLCASSLAGLLNTEAFFGQGTRLTVV.

The chain uses TRBV20-1 and TRBJ1-1; D is ambiguous. This CDR3 is 13 amino acids long. Germline V gene lookup returns CDR1 DFQATT and CDR2 SNEGSKA (reference sequence). V was pared by 6 bases and J by 3 bases, with 14 bases between. CDR3 sequence (DNA): TGCAGTGCCCCCGGTGGGTTGGACACTGAAGCTTTCTTT. It specifies CSAPGGLDTEAFF.

This chain connects TRBV24-1 to TRBJ2-1, with D tentatively TRBD1 (5 bases). The DNA end is more similar to TRBJ2-7, so the J call may be wrong. CDR1 and CDR2 from the germline V gene are KGHDR and SFDVKD. The CDR3 length is 15 residues. The CDR3 DNA follows: TGTGCCACCAGTGACATAGACAGTATTTACAATGAGCAGTACTTC. It yields the protein CATSDIDSIYNEQYF.

This clonotype was counted many times. CDR3 sequence: CASSLVNYNEQFF. The CDR3 DNA reads TGTGCCAGCAGTTTAGTGAATTACAATGAGCAGTTCTTC. The chain carries TRBV28 and TRBJ2-1; D call uncertain. This CDR3 contains 13 residues. V lost 2 bases, J lost 4 bases, and 6 bases lay in between. Germline V CDR1 and CDR2: MDHEN, SYDVKM.